This record concerns one T cell receptor beta chain sequence. The CDR3 has 14 residues. CDR1 is DFQATT and CDR2 is SNEGSKA in the germline V gene (reference sequence). V lost 3 bases, J lost 0 bases, and 12 bases lay in between. This specimen belongs to a study of control samples from healthy donors and cancer patients. The protocol was immunoSEQ multiplex PCR, while the TCRdb copy is restricted to in-frame clones and leaves out a portion. The sample lists approximately 100,000 clones; just under 95% were seen once. The gene calls are TRBV20-1 and TRBJ2-7; possible D gene TRBD1, 5 bases. The TCR sequence derives from a human donor in good health. The donor label of this sample is uncertain. Specimen: blood. CDR3 protein: CSASPPRDSYEQYF. The CDR3 DNA is TGCAGTGCTAGTCCCCCCAGGGACTCCTACGAGCAGTACTTC.